The present TCR beta chain was sequenced within a study of cytomegalovirus exposure and HLA in healthy donors. PCR used 60 Vbeta primers and 13 Jbeta primers. Assay used: immunoSEQ multiplex PCR; TCRdb lists only in-frame clones, some missing. Among more than 200,000 clones listed, 70% to 80% were seen once. CDR1 and CDR2 from the germline V gene are SEHNR and FQNEAQ (reference sequence). CDR3 length: 15 residues. V shed 5 bases and J 4 bases; nucleotides not matched to a gene: 11. V and J are TRBV7-9 and TRBJ2-7; TRBD1 agrees at 7 bases. Source material: PBMCs. The TCR originated in a girl aged 2 to 9 in good health and CMV-seronegative. The CDR3 is CASSRTGQDNYEQYF. CDR3 nucleotides: TGTGCCAGCAGCCGGACCGGACAGGATAATTACGAGCAGTACTTC.